This TCR beta chain was retrieved from a study of CD8 T cells in ankylosing spondylitis. Using quantitative 5'-RACE with molecular barcodes, the authors made TCR beta libraries. One entry per CDR3 protein, called by TCRdb with MiXCR from the 5' RACE reads. The sample consists of 45,000 or so distinct CDR3 sequences, about 10% of them appearing once. Study-level results: What appeared characteristic of ankylosing spondylitis blood was a TCR beta motif of under 10 highly homologous variants. Certain motif variants had earlier appeared in reactive arthritis synovial fluid and blood. The authors reported significant enrichment of disease-linked clones in matched ankylosing spondylitis synovial fluid.

Many counts were recorded for this clonotype. Its specificity is not known. Germline CDR1 reads LGHDT; CDR2 reads YNNKEL (reference sequence). V lost 0 bases and J lost 5, with 11 bases in between. The CDR3 contains 15 residues. The J gene is TRBJ1-5, the V gene TRBV3-1, with D perhaps matching TRBD1 (6 bases). Material for sequencing was blood, either unsorted or a sorted T cell fraction (not recorded which). The TCR was taken from a male donor with ankylosing spondylitis or in good health (not recorded which). DNA for the CDR3: TGTGCCAGCAGCCAAGAAGGGGGTCTCCATCAGCCCCAGCATTTT. It codes for CASSQEGGLHQPQHF.